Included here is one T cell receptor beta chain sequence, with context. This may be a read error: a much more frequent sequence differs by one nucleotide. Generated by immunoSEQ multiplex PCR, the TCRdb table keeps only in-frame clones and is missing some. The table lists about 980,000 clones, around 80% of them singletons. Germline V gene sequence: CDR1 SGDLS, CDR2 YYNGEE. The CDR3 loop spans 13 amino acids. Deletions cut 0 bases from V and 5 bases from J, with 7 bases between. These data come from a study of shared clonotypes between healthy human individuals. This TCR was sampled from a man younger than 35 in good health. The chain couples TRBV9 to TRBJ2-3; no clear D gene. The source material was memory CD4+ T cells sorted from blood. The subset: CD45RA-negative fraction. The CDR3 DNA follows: TGTGCCAGCAGCGTAGATGGTGGAGATACGCAGTATTTT. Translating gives CASSVDGGDTQYF. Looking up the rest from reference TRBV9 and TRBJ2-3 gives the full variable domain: DSGVTQTPKHLITATGQRVTLRCSPRSGDLSVYWYQQSLDQGLQFLIQYYNGEERAKGNILERFSAQQFPDLHSELNLSSLELGDSALYFCASSVDGGDTQYFGPGTRLTVL.